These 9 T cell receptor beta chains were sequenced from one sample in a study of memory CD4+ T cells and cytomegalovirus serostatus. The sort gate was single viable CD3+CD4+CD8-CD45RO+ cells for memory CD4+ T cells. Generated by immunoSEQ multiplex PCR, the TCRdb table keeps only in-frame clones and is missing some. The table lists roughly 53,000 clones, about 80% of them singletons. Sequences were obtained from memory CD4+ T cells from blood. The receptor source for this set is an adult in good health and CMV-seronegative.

The CDR3 DNA sequence: TGCGCCAGTGATCGGGACGGATTGAACACTGAAGCTTTCTTT. Translated, it gives CASDRDGLNTEAFF. The V and J genes are TRBV5-1 and TRBJ1-1, with D tentatively TRBD1 (5 bases). Germline assignment: CDR1 SGHRS and CDR2 YFSETQ. The ends were cut back, 8 bases at V and 0 bases at J, with 14 bases in the middle. This CDR3 has 14 residues.

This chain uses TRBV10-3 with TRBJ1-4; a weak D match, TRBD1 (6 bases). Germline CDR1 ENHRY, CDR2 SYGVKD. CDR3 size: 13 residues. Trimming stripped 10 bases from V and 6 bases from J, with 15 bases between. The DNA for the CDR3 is TGTGCCACCCAACAGGGTGAAGATGAAAAACTGTTTTTT. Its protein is CATQQGEDEKLFF.

CDR3 sequence: CAGGQTNTEAFF. CDR3 nucleotide sequence: TGTGCCGGAGGACAGACGAACACTGAAGCTTTCTTT. The chain carries TRBV30 and TRBJ1-1; a possible D gene is TRBD1 (6 bases). The CDR3 contains 12 residues. V shed 8 bases and J shed 1 base, with 11 bases lying between them. CDR1 and CDR2 (germline): GTSNPN, SVGIG (reference sequence).

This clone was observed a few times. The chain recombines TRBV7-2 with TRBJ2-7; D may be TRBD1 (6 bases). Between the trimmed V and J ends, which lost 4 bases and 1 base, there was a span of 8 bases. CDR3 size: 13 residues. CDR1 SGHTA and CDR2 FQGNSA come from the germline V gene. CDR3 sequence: CASSSDSSYEQYF. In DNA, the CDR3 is TGTGCCAGCAGCTCGGACAGTTCCTACGAGCAGTACTTC.

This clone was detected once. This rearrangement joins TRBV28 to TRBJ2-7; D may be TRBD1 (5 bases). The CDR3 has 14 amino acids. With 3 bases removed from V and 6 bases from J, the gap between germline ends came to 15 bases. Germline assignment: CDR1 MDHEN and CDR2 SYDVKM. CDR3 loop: CASSLFGARREQYF. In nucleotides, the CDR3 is TGTGCCAGCAGTTTGTTTGGGGCTCGTCGCGAGCAGTACTTC.

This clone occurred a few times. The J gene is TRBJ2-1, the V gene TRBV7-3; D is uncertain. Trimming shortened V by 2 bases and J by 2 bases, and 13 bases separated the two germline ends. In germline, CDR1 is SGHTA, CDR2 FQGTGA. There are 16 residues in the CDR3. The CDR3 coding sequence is TGTGCCAGCAGCTTACTTCACCGGGCCCCCTACAATGAGCAGTTCTTC. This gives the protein CASSLLHRAPYNEQFF.

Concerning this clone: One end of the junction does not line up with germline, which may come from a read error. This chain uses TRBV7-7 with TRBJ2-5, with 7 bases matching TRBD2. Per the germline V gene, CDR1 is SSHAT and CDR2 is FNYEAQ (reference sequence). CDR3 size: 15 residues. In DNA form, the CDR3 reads TGTGCTAGCAGCCCTGTGGGCGGGGGACAAGAGACCCAGTACTTC. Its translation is CASSPVGGGQETQYF.

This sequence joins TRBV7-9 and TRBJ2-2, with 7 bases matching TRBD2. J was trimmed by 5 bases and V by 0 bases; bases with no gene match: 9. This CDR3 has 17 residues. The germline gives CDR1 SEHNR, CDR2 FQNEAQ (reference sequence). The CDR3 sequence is CASSLALRAGETGELFF. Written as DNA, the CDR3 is TGTGCCAGCAGCTTAGCCTTACGGGCGGGGGAAACCGGGGAGCTGTTTTTT. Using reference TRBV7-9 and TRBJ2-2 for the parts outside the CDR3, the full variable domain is DTGVSQNPRHKITKRGQNVTFRCDPISEHNRLYWYRQTLGQGPEFLTYFQNEAQLEKSRLLSDRFSAERPKGSFSTLEIQRTEQGDSAMYLCASSLALRAGETGELFFGEGSRLTVL.

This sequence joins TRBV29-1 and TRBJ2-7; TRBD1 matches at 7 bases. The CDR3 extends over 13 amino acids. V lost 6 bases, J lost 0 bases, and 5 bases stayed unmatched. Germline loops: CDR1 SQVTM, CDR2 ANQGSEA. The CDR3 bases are TGCAGCGTCGAGGGGGCGAACTCCTACGAGCAGTACTTC. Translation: CSVEGANSYEQYF.